This T cell receptor beta chain was obtained from a study of siplizumab effects on memory and regulatory T cells. Regarding the study as a whole: It was not possible to assign a naive or memory phenotype to roughly 80-96% of proliferating CD4+ or CD8+ clones.

TCRdb keeps only in-frame clones here, not all; method: immunoSEQ multiplex PCR. This sample has about 80,000 clones, with approximately 95% found just once. A note on this clone: The antigen remains undetermined.

The CDR3 is 13 residues long. The V gene lost 4 bases and the J gene lost 6 bases, with 13 bases spanning the gap. Germline-derived CDR1 and CDR2 are MNHEY and SMNVEV (reference sequence). This TCR was recovered from a human donor in good health. The chain carries TRBV27 and TRBJ2-7; D could derive from TRBD1 or TRBD2 (5 bases each). Input material: CD8+ T cells sorted from blood. The CDR3 DNA reads as TGTGCCAGCAGTTGGGACCCCCGTTTCGAGCAGTACTTC. As protein: CASSWDPRFEQYF.